This T cell receptor beta chain was recovered during a study of OX40 agonist ivuxolimab in advanced cancers. About the research overall: Enrolled patients in dose escalation had cancers that were hepatocellular carcinoma, melanoma, renal cell or head and neck cancer. Participants, 65% to 85% male, averaged roughly 55 years of age, ranging from about 20 to 80. General study findings and limits: Both CD4+ and CD8+ T cell populations in blood had undergone clonal expansion by week 6 at 0.1 to 3.0 mg/kg.

CDR1 and CDR2 from the germline V gene are MGHRA and YSYEKL. The CDR3 has 19 amino acids. Trimming removed 0 bases from V and 1 base from J; junction bases left unmatched: 7. About this clone: The antigen is unknown.

Here immunoSEQ multiplex PCR was the method, and the copy in TCRdb shows in-frame clones only, minus some. The repertoire consists of 51,000 or so clones, with around 79% occurring once and the leading ten covering approximately 2%. The sequence was collected from an adult with an advanced solid tumor such as melanoma, head and neck, liver or kidney cancer. This sample comprised CD4+ or CD8+ T cells sorted from blood, obtained in a trial of the OX40 agonist ivuxolimab. The chain links TRBV4-1 to TRBJ1-3; 12 bases align to TRBD1. DNA for the CDR3: TGCGCCAGCAGCCAAGATAGGGACAGGGGGCCTTCGTCTGGAAACACCATATATTTT. This gives the protein CASSQDRDRGPSSGNTIYF.